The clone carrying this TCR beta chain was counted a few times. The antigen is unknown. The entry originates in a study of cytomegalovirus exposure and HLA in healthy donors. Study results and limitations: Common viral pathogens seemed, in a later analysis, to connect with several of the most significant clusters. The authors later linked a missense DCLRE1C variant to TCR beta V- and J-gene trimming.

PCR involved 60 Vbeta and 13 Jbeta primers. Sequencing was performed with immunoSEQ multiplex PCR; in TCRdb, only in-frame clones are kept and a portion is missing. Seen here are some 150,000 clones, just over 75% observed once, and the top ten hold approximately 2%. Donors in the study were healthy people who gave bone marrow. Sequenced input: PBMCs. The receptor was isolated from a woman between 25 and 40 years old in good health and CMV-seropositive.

For the CDR3, the DNA is TGTGCCAGCAGCTTGGATGCCAGAAAAAGGGGTTACAATGAGCAGTTCTTC. This gives the protein CASSLDARKRGYNEQFF. V usage is TRBV5-6 and J usage is TRBJ2-1, with a tentative D call TRBD1 (5 bases). Germline lookup yields CDR1 SGHDT and CDR2 YYEEEE. This CDR3 has 17 amino acids. Trimming left V 0 bases short and J 4 bases short, with 17 bases between.